The source of this TCR beta chain is a study of blood T cells in healthy people across ages. Per the germline V gene, CDR1 is SGHTA and CDR2 is FQGNSA. The CDR3 extends over 18 amino acids. Worth noting for this clonotype: One junction end does not reproduce the germline sequence, and a read error may be involved.

A sample-barcoded 5' primer and a J-beta primer mix were used in a second PCR of about 6 to 12 cycles. One entry per CDR3 protein, called by TCRdb with MiXCR from the 5' RACE reads. The table shows approximately 360,000 distinct CDR3 sequences, with approximately 47% occurring only once. The sequence was obtained from a man between 60 and 75 years old in good health. The rearrangement joins TRBV7-2 to TRBJ2-2; TRBD2 matches at 9 bases. The specimen sequenced was blood. The CDR3 nucleotides read TGTGCCAGCAGCTTAGCGCCAGCGGGAGGTCCTTGGGCCGGGGAGCTATTTTTT. Translation: CASSLAPAGGPWAGELFF.